The sample holds one count of the clone carrying this T cell receptor (beta chain). The antigen remains unidentified. This sample is part of a study of cytomegalovirus exposure and HLA in healthy donors. Study-wide points: Highly shared sequence variants in one cluster were likely a sequencing artifact. A later analysis found most CMV-associated TCR beta chains apparently HLA-restricted. TCR sequences were mostly rare, though some public TCRs occurred in many donors.

The CDR3 is 16 residues long. The germline V gene encodes CDR1 SGHVS and CDR2 FNYEAQ. Unmatched junction bases numbered 2, after V lost 1 base and J lost 2 bases. PCR primers comprised 60 Vbeta and 13 Jbeta primers. As processed by the authors: In a later analysis, the count reached 76 million or so unique TCR beta chains, with about 10 million shared. Sequencing used immunoSEQ multiplex PCR; TCRdb keeps in-frame clones, though not all of them. The DNA was the basis for D and trimming; V, J and clone size are from that table. The top ten clones hold less than 2.5% of a sample with some 110,000 clones, 75% to 90% of them seen once.

This chain connects TRBV7-6 to TRBJ2-3; the match to TRBD2 covers 11 bases. This TCR was recovered from a man younger than 45 in good health and CMV-seronegative. The sample was PBMCs. CDR3 coding DNA: TGTGCCAGCAGCTTAGTAGCGGGGGGGCTCACAGATACGCAGTATTTT. This encodes CASSLVAGGLTDTQYF.